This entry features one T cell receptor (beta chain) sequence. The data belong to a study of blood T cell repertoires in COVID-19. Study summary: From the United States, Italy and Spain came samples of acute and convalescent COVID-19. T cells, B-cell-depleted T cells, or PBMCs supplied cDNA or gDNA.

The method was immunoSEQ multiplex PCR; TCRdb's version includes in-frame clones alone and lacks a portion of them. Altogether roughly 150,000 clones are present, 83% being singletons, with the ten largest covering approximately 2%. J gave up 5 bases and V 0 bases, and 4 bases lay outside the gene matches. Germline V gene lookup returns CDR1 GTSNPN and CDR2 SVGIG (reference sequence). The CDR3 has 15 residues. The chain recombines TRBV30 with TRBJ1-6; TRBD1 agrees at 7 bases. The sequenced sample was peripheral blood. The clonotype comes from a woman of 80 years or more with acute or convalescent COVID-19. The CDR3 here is CAWSVYRGNNSPLHF. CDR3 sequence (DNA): TGTGCCTGGAGTGTATACAGGGGAAATAATTCACCCCTCCACTTT. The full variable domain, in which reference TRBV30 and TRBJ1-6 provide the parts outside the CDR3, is SQTIHQWPATLVQPVGSPLSLECTVEGTSNPNLYWYRQAAGRGLQLLFYSVGIGQISSEVPQNLSASRPQDRQFILSSKKLLLSDSGFYLCAWSVYRGNNSPLHFGNGTRLTVT.